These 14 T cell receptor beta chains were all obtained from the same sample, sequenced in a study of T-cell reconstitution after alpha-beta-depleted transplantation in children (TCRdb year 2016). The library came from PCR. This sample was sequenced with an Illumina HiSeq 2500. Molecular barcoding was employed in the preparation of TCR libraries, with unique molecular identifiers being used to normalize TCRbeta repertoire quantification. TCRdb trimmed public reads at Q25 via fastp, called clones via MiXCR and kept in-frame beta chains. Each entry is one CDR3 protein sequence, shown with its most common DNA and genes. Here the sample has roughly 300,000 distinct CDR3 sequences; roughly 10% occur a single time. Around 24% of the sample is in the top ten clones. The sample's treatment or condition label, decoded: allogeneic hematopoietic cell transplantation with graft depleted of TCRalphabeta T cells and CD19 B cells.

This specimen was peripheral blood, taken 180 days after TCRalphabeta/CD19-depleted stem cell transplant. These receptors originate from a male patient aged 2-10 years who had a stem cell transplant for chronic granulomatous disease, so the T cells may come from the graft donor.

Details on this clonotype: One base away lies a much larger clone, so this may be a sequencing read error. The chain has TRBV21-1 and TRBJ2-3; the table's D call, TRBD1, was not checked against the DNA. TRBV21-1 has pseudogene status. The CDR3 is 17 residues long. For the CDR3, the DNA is TGTGCCAGCAGCAAAGAAGAGGGGACAGAGAACACAGATACGCAGTATTTT. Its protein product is CASSKEEGTENTDTQYF.

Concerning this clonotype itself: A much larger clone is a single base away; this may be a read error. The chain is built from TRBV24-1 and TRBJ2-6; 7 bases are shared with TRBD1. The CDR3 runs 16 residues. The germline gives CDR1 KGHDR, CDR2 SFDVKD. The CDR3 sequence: CATSSGQVSVANVLTF. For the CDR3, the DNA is TGTGCCACCAGTTCCGGACAGGTCTCTGTGGCCAACGTCCTGACTTTC.

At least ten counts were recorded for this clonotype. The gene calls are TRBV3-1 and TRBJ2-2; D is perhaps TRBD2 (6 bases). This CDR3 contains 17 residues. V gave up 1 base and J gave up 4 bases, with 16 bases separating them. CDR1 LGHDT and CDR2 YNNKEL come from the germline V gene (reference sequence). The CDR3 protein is CASSQVFLGGTTGELFF. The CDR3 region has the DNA TGTGCCAGCAGCCAAGTCTTCCTGGGAGGTACCACCGGGGAGCTGTTTTTT.

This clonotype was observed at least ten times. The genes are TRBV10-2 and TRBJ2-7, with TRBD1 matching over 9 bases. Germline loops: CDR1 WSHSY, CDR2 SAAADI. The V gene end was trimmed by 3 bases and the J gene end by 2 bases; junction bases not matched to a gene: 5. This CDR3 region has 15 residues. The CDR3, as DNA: TGCGCCAGCAGTGACAGGACAGGGGCCGCCTACGAGCAGTACTTC. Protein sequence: CASSDRTGAAYEQYF.

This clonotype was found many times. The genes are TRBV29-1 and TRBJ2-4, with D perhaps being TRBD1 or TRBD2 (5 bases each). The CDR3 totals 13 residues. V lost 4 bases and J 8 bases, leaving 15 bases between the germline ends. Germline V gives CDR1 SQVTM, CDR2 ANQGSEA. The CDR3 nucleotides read TGCAGCGTTGTCCGAGGGGATTCTCACATTCAGTACTTC. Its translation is CSVVRGDSHIQYF.

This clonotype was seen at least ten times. The CDR3 here is CASRRDRDEQFF. The DNA of the CDR3 is TGTGCCAGCAGACGCGATAGGGATGAGCAGTTCTTC. J is TRBJ2-1 and V is TRBV12-3 or TRBV12-4; D is unclear. The CDR3 length is 12 residues. Between the trimmed V and J ends, which lost 6 bases and 8 bases, there was a span of 11 bases.

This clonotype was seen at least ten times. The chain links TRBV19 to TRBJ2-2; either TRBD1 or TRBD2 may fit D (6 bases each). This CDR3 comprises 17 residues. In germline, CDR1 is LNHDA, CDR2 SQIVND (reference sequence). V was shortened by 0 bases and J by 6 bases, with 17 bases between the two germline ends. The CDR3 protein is CASSIDLGGHWAGELFF. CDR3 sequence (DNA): TGTGCCAGTAGTATAGATCTTGGGGGGCACTGGGCCGGGGAGCTGTTTTTT.

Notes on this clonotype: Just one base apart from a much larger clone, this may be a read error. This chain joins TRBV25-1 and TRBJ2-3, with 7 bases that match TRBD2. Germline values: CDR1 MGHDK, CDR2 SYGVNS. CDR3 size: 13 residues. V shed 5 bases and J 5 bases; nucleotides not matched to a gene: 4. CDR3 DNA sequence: TGTGCCAGCAGTTGGGAGGGGATAGATACGCAGTATTTT. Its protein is CASSWEGIDTQYF.

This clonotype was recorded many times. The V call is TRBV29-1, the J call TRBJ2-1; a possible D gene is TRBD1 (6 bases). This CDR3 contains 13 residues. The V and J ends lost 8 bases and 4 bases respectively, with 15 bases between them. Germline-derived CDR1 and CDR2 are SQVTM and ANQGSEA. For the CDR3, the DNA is TGCAGCCCAAAGAAAACAGGGTACAATGAGCAGTTCTTC. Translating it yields CSPKKTGYNEQFF.

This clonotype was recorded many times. CDR3 DNA: TGTGCCAGCAGCTTCTCATGGGGCGGGGGACGCACAGATACGCAGTATTTT. This encodes CASSFSWGGGRTDTQYF. The chain couples TRBV7-2 to TRBJ2-3, with 7 nucleotides matching TRBD2. The germline V gene encodes CDR1 SGHTA and CDR2 FQGNSA. CDR3 length: 17 amino acids. The J segment lost 1 base and the V segment lost 3 bases, leaving 10 bases of the junction unmatched.

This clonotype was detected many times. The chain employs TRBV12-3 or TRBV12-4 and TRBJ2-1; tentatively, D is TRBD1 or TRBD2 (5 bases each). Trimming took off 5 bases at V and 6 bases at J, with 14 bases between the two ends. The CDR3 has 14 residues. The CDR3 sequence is CASSGKGTRNEQFF. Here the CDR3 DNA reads TGTGCCAGCAGTGGCAAGGGGACCCGCAATGAGCAGTTCTTC.

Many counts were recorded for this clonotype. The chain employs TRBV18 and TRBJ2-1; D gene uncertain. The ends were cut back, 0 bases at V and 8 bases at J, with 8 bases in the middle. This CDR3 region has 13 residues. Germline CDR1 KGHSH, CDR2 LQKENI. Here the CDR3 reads CASSPPDRDEQFF. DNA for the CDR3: TGTGCCAGCTCACCACCGGATCGGGATGAGCAGTTCTTC.

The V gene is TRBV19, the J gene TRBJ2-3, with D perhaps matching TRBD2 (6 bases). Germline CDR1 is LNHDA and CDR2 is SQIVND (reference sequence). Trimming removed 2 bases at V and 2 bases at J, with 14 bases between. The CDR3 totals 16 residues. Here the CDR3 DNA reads TGTGCCAGTAGTATAATGCCTAGCGCTTACACAGATACGCAGTATTTT. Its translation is CASSIMPSAYTDTQYF.

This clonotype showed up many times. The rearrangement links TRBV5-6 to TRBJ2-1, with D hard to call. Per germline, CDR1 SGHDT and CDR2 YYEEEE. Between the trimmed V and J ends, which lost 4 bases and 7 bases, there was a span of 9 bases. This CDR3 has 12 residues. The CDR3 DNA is TGTGCCAGCAGCACCCGGCTGAATGAGCAGTTCTTC. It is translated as CASSTRLNEQFF.